A single sample gave rise to the 27 T cell receptor beta chains below, sequenced in a study of early T cells in non-severe SARS-CoV-2 infection. TCRdb processed the 5' RACE reads anew with MiXCR; each CDR3 protein has one entry. Found here are some 76,000 distinct CDR3 sequences, roughly a sixth of them singletons; the top ten hold around 12%. Material for sequencing was whole blood. The receptors here all came from an adult who was a healthcare worker with PCR-confirmed SARS-CoV-2 infection or an uninfected control (not recorded which).

This clonotype occurred many times. The V gene is TRBV2, the J gene TRBJ1-2; D might be TRBD1 (5 bases). The V end was cut by 7 bases, the J end by 0 bases, with 15 bases between. CDR3 length: 15 amino acids. Germline CDR1 and CDR2: SNHLY and FYNNEI. CDR3 amino acids: CASKTEGNSNYGYTF. CDR3 DNA sequence: TGTGCCAGCAAAACGGAGGGGAATTCTAACTATGGCTACACCTTC.

The rearrangement links TRBV19 to TRBJ2-1; 10 bases match TRBD1. Germline loops: CDR1 LNHDA, CDR2 SQIVND (reference sequence). The CDR3 length is 15 residues. V dropped 5 bases and J dropped 7; count of bases not matched to a gene: 8. CDR3 sequence (DNA): TGTGCCAGTAGTGTTCGACAGGGGGCAGGAAATGAGCAGTTCTTC. It codes for CASSVRQGAGNEQFF.

Many counts were recorded for this clonotype. The chain employs TRBV18 and TRBJ1-6; a possible D gene is TRBD1 (6 bases). The germline V gene encodes CDR1 KGHSH and CDR2 LQKENI. The CDR3 has 17 amino acids. V shed 0 bases and J shed 1 base, with 10 bases lying between them. CDR3 sequence (DNA): TGTGCCAGCTCACCACCCCTTACAGGGTCCTATAATTCACCCCTCCACTTT. As protein: CASSPPLTGSYNSPLHF.

This clonotype occurred a few times. The chain couples TRBV10-3 to TRBJ1-1; D might be TRBD1 (6 bases). Per the germline V gene, CDR1 is ENHRY and CDR2 is SYGVKD. V was shortened by 1 base and J by 1 base, with 10 bases between the two germline ends. The CDR3 totals 15 residues. The CDR3 bases are TGTGCCATCAGTGAGTTTGGAGGGGGGAACACTGAAGCTTTCTTT. Translating it yields CAISEFGGGNTEAFF.

In this sample, this clonotype turned up a few times. The gene calls are TRBV9 and TRBJ1-3; TRBD1 is a possible D gene (5 bases). From germline, CDR1 is SGDLS and CDR2 YYNGEE. V was clipped by 3 bases and J by 0 bases, with 16 bases between them. The CDR3 length is 17 residues. The CDR3 nucleotides read TGTGCCAGCAGCGCCTGGGGACCGAGAGGCTCTGGAAACACCATATATTTT. The encoded protein is CASSAWGPRGSGNTIYF.

This clonotype came up many times. The V and J genes are TRBV10-2 and TRBJ2-7, with D unclear. The germline V gene has CDR1 WSHSY and CDR2 SAAADI. V lost 4 bases to trimming and J lost 1 base, with 8 bases between them. The CDR3 is 13 residues long. The CDR3 loop reads CASSGMASYEQYF. CDR3 in DNA: TGCGCCAGCAGTGGGATGGCTTCCTACGAGCAGTACTTC.

This clonotype was observed a handful of times. V and J are TRBV12-3 or TRBV12-4 and TRBJ2-1; unclear D gene. Trimming left V 8 bases short and J 8 bases short, with 13 bases between. CDR3 length: 12 amino acids. CDR3: CASGDPRYEQFF. The CDR3 DNA is TGTGCCAGCGGCGACCCAAGGTATGAGCAGTTCTTC.

The chain uses TRBV7-4 and TRBJ2-7; no clear D gene. The CDR3 is 14 amino acids. Germline values: CDR1 SGHVT, CDR2 SQSDAQ. V was trimmed by 2 bases and J by 9 bases, leaving 17 bases between them. The CDR3 sequence: CASSLPPESIAQYF. The DNA for the CDR3 is TGTGCCAGCAGCTTACCTCCCGAGAGCATAGCGCAGTACTTC. The full variable domain, its missing parts supplied by reference TRBV7-4 and TRBJ2-7, is GAGVSQSPRYKVAKRGRDVALRCDSISGHVTLYWYRQTLGQGSEVLTYSQSDAQRDKSGRPSGRFSAERPERSVSTLKIQRTEQGDSAVYLCASSLPPESIAQYFGPGTRLTVT.

The chain carries TRBV28 and TRBJ2-3, with D uncertain. Deletions cut 4 bases from V and 4 bases from J, with 3 bases between. The CDR3 spans 11 residues. CDR1 MDHEN and CDR2 SYDVKM come from the germline V gene. The CDR3 reads CASSSADTQYF. The CDR3 bases are TGTGCCAGCAGTTCGGCAGATACGCAGTATTTT. Drawing the rest from reference TRBV28 and TRBJ2-3, the complete variable domain is DVKVTQSSRYLVKRTGEKVFLECVQDMDHENMFWYRQDPGLGLRLIYFSYDVKMKEKGDIPEGYSVSREKKERFSLILESASTNQTSMYLCASSSADTQYFGPGTRLTVL.

Ten or more counts support this clonotype. The chain couples TRBV27 to TRBJ1-2, with a weak D call TRBD1 (5 bases). The germline V and J ends were trimmed by 4 bases and 3 bases, with 12 bases remaining between them. The CDR3 consists of 14 residues. Germline loops: CDR1 MNHEY, CDR2 SMNVEV (reference sequence). As DNA, the CDR3 is TGTGCCAGCAGTTCCGGGACGGGGGACTATGGCTACACCTTC. This encodes CASSSGTGDYGYTF.

This clonotype has ten or more counts. The V call is TRBV11-2, the J call TRBJ2-1; TRBD2 agrees at 11 bases. The CDR3 covers 16 residues. From germline, CDR1 is SGHAT and CDR2 FQNNGV. V lost 3 bases and J lost 4; bases outside the gene matches: 5. CDR3: CASSFEIAGGYNEQFF. CDR3 DNA: TGTGCCAGCAGCTTTGAGATAGCGGGAGGGTACAATGAGCAGTTCTTC. Supplemented by reference TRBV11-2 and TRBJ2-1, the full variable domain reads EAGVAQSPRYKIIEKRQSVAFWCNPISGHATLYWYQQILGQGPKLLIQFQNNGVVDDSQLPKDRFSAERLKGVDSTLKIQPAKLEDSAVYLCASSFEIAGGYNEQFFGPGTRLTVL.

This clonotype was observed a handful of times. The chain couples TRBV7-6 to TRBJ1-5, with D uncertain. V dropped 3 bases and J dropped 5 bases, with 8 bases sitting between them. This CDR3 is built from 13 residues. Germline assignment: CDR1 SGHVS and CDR2 FNYEAQ. This CDR3 reads CASSLASDQPQHF. The CDR3 DNA reads as TGTGCCAGCAGCTTGGCCTCGGATCAGCCCCAGCATTTT.

This clonotype was observed a handful of times. The genes are TRBV29-1 and TRBJ2-7; D possibly corresponds to TRBD1 (6 bases). The CDR3 extends over 11 amino acids. Germline loops: CDR1 SQVTM, CDR2 ANQGSEA. Trimming removed 5 bases at V and 2 bases at J, with 7 bases between. The chain's CDR3 is CSVRTAYEQYF. In nucleotides, the CDR3 is TGCAGCGTTAGGACAGCCTACGAGCAGTACTTC.

The rearrangement joins TRBV5-1 to TRBJ2-2, with D unresolved. V was pared by 0 bases and J by 4 bases, with 10 bases between. The CDR3 covers 15 residues. Germline-derived CDR1 and CDR2 are SGHRS and YFSETQ. This CDR3 reads CASSLVQQATGELFF. For the CDR3, the DNA is TGCGCCAGCAGCTTGGTTCAGCAAGCCACCGGGGAGCTGTTTTTT.

The chain employs TRBV9 and TRBJ1-2; D remains ambiguous. Germline CDR1 is SGDLS and CDR2 is YYNGEE. CDR3 size: 14 residues. V lost 0 bases and J 2 bases, leaving 8 bases between the germline ends. For the CDR3, the DNA is TGTGCCAGCAGCGTAGGGGGAACGAACTATGGCTACACCTTC. It yields the protein CASSVGGTNYGYTF.

This clonotype was seen a few times. This chain uses TRBV3-1 with TRBJ2-3, with 8 bases fitting TRBD1. Germline CDR1 is LGHDT and CDR2 is YNNKEL (reference sequence). There are 13 residues in the CDR3. With 5 bases clipped from V and 4 bases from J, the junction kept 2 bases outside the gene matches. The CDR3 DNA is TGTGCCAGCAGCGACAGGGGCCCAGATACGCAGTATTTT. Translated: CASSDRGPDTQYF.

The V gene is TRBV7-3, the J gene TRBJ2-6; D possibly corresponds to TRBD2 (6 bases). CDR3 length equals 17 residues. V lost 5 bases, J lost 1 base, and 15 bases lay in between. Looked up from germline, CDR1 is SGHTA and CDR2 is FQGTGA. This CDR3 is CASSRAPGVSGANVLTF. The CDR3 bases are TGTGCCAGCAGCCGCGCCCCGGGGGTTTCTGGGGCCAACGTCCTGACTTTC. Looking up the rest from reference TRBV7-3 and TRBJ2-6 gives the full variable domain: GAGVSQTPSNKVTEKGKYVELRCDPISGHTALYWYRQSLGQGPEFLIYFQGTGAADDSGLPNDRFFAVRPEGSVSTLKIQRTERGDSAVYLCASSRAPGVSGANVLTFGAGSRLTVL.

This clonotype was recorded at least ten times. The rearrangement uses TRBV5-1 and TRBJ2-3; 10 nucleotides match TRBD1. There are 16 residues in the CDR3. V lost 3 bases to trimming and J lost 3 bases; unmatched junction nucleotides: 7. Germline loops: CDR1 SGHRS, CDR2 YFSETQ. The CDR3 region is CASSSYGTGATDTQYF. The CDR3 nucleotides are TGCGCCAGCAGCTCCTACGGGACAGGGGCAACAGATACGCAGTATTTT.

The chain links TRBV11-2 to TRBJ2-7; D call uncertain. This CDR3 region has 11 residues. CDR1 SGHAT and CDR2 FQNNGV come from the germline V gene. Trimming removed 1 base at V and 12 bases at J, with 10 bases between. In nucleotides, the CDR3 is TGTGCCAGCAGCTTAGGTTCGTGGAGGTACTTC. Encoded protein: CASSLGSWRYF.

The chain joins TRBV3-1 to TRBJ2-3, with D tentatively TRBD2 (6 bases). V was pared by 1 base and J by 4 bases, with 9 bases between. The CDR3 is 14 residues long. The germline V gene has CDR1 LGHDT and CDR2 YNNKEL (reference sequence). CDR3 region: CASSQARGSDTQYF. CDR3 bases: TGTGCCAGCAGCCAAGCGCGGGGATCAGATACGCAGTATTTT.

The table lists this clonotype with a few counts. The chain recombines TRBV12-3 or TRBV12-4 with TRBJ1-3; TRBD1 is a possible D gene (5 bases). V lost 2 bases and J lost 0, with 8 bases in between. CDR3 length equals 15 residues. The CDR3 protein is CASSLLGHSGNTIYF. The CDR3 DNA is TGTGCCAGCAGTTTACTGGGGCACTCTGGAAACACCATATATTTT.

The V and J genes are TRBV4-3 and TRBJ1-2, with a possible D match to TRBD1 (5 bases). This CDR3 region has 18 residues. The germline V gene has CDR1 LGHNA and CDR2 YSLEER. Trimming removed 4 bases from V and 2 bases from J, with 23 bases in between. The CDR3 bases are TGCGCCAGCAGCCCCAGGGCCGGGGTTGCATCAGCAAACTATGGCTACACCTTC. Its protein is CASSPRAGVASANYGYTF.

The rearrangement links TRBV13 to TRBJ2-7; TRBD1 matches 10 bases. V lost 3 bases, J lost 6 bases, and 11 bases stayed unmatched. CDR1 is PRHDT and CDR2 is FYEKMQ in the germline V gene (reference sequence). The CDR3 runs to 16 residues. The CDR3: CASSLGWDRGLPEQYF. CDR3 DNA sequence: TGTGCCAGCAGCTTGGGTTGGGACAGGGGCCTTCCCGAGCAGTACTTC.

The chain carries TRBV15 and TRBJ2-1; D may match TRBD1 or TRBD2 (6 bases each). The CDR3 length is 15 residues. Trimming stripped 6 bases from V and 6 bases from J, with 18 bases between. CDR1 is LNHNV and CDR2 is YYDKDF in the germline V gene (reference sequence). Here the CDR3 DNA reads TGTGCCACCAGATCGGGGGCCAGGGTGGGCAATGAGCAGTTCTTC. Encoded protein: CATRSGARVGNEQFF.

This clonotype showed up many times. V and J are TRBV30 and TRBJ1-5; 7 bases fit TRBD1. Germline trimming cut 6 bases from V and 0 bases from J; bases unmatched to any gene: 5. The CDR3 contains 14 residues. The V gene's germline CDR1 is GTSNPN and CDR2 SVGIG (reference sequence). The CDR3 protein is CACTTGNSNQPQHF. The CDR3 DNA reads TGTGCCTGCACGACAGGGAATAGCAATCAGCCCCAGCATTTT.

This clonotype was counted a few times. This rearrangement joins TRBV20-1 to TRBJ2-7; D might be TRBD2 (6 bases). CDR1 DFQATT and CDR2 SNEGSKA come from the germline V gene (reference sequence). The CDR3 totals 17 residues. Between the trimmed V and J ends, which lost 0 bases and 0 bases, there was a span of 18 bases. The CDR3 sequence: CSARDREKTLSSYEQYF. The CDR3 DNA follows: TGCAGTGCTAGAGATCGGGAGAAAACCTTGAGCTCCTACGAGCAGTACTTC.

V gene TRBV11-2 combines with J gene TRBJ1-1; 7 nucleotides agree with TRBD1. This CDR3 is 15 amino acids long. With V trimmed by 4 bases and J by 0 bases, 5 bases remained unmatched. CDR1 is SGHAT and CDR2 is FQNNGV in the germline V gene. The DNA of the CDR3 is TGTGCCAGCAGCTATTACAGGGGCATGAACACTGAAGCTTTCTTT. Protein product: CASSYYRGMNTEAFF.